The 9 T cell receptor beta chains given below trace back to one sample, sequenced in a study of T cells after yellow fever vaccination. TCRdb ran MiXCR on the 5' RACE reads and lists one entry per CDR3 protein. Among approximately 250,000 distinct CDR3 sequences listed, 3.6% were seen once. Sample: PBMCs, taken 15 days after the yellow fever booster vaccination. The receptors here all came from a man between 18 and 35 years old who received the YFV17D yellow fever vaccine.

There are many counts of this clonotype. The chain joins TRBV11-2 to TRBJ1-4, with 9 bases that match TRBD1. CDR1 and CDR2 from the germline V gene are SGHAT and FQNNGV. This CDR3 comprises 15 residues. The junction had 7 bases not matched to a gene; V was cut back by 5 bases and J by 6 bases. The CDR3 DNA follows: TGTGCCAGCAGCGATCCGGGACAGGGTTATGAAAAACTGTTTTTT. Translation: CASSDPGQGYEKLFF.

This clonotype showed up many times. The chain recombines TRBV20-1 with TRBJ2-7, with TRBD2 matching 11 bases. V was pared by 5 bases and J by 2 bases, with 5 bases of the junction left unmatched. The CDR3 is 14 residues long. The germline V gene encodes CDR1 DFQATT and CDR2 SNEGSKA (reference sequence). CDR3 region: CSAQTSGVTYEQYV. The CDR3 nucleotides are TGCAGTGCTCAGACTAGCGGGGTGACCTACGAGCAGTACGTC.

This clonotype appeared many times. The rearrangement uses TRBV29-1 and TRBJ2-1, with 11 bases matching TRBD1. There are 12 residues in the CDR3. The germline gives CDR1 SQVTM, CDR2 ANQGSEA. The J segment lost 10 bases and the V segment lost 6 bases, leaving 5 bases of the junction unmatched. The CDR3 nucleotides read TGCAGCGTGTCGGGACAGGGGGACGAGCAGTTCTTC. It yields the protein CSVSGQGDEQFF.

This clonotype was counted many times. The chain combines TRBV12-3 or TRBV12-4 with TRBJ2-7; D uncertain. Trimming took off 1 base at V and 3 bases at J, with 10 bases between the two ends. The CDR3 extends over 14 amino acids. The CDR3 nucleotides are TGTGCCAGCAGTTTAGGGCTCATAAACTACGAGCAGTACGTC. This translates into CASSLGLINYEQYV.

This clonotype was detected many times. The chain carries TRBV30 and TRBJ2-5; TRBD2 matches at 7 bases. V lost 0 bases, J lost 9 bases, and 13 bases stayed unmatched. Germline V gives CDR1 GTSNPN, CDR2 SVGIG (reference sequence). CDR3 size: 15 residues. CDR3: CAWSVLAGVPRAQYF. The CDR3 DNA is TGTGCCTGGAGTGTTCTCGCGGGGGTACCCAGGGCCCAGTACTTC.

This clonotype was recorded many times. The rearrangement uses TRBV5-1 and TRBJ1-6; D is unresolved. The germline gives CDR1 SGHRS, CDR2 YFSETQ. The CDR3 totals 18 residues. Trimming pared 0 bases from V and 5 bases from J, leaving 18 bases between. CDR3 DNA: TGCGCCAGCAGCTTGGGAATTGGGTTACAGACTGATAATTCACCCCTCCACTTT. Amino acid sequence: CASSLGIGLQTDNSPLHF.

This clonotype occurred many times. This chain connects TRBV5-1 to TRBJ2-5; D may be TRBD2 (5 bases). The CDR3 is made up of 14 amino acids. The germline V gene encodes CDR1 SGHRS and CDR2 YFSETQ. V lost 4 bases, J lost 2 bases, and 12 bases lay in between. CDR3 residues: CASSEGFKQETQYF. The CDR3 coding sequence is TGCGCCAGCAGCGAGGGTTTCAAACAAGAGACCCAGTACTTC.

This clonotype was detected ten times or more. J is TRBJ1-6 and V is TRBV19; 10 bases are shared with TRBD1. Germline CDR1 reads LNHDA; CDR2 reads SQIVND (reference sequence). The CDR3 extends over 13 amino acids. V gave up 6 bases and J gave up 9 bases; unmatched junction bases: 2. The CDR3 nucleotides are TGTGCCAGTAGGGGACAGGGGATTTCACCCCTCCACTTT. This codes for CASRGQGISPLHF.

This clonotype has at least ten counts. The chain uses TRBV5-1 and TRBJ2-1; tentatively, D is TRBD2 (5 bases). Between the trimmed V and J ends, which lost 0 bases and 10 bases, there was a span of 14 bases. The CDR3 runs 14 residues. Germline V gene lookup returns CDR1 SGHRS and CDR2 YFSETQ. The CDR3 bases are TGCGCCAGCAGCTTGGACGAGGGCTACGAGGAGCAGTTCTTC. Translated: CASSLDEGYEEQFF.